This entry lists 15 T cell receptor beta chains sequenced from one sample in a study of early T cells in non-severe SARS-CoV-2 infection. TCRdb used MiXCR to reprocess the 5' RACE reads, holding one entry per CDR3 protein. The data contain about 50,000 distinct CDR3 sequences, 5.5% to 8% of them seen just once; the ten biggest clones take up about 3%. Sequencing was performed on whole blood, taken at baseline. These receptors were obtained from an adult who was a healthcare worker with PCR-confirmed SARS-CoV-2 infection or an uninfected control (not recorded which).

V and J are TRBV7-2 and TRBJ2-1; 10 nucleotides align to TRBD2. This CDR3 has 15 residues. J lost 7 bases, V lost 4 bases, and 7 bases had no gene match. In germline, CDR1 is SGHTA, CDR2 FQGNSA. The CDR3 spells CASSSLAGVGNEQFF. The CDR3 coding sequence is TGTGCCAGCAGCTCCCTAGCGGGGGTGGGGAATGAGCAGTTCTTC.

This clonotype was picked up many times. This chain joins TRBV7-2 and TRBJ2-1, with D maybe TRBD2 (6 bases). Trimming shortened V by 5 bases and J by 14 bases, and 16 bases separated the two germline ends. CDR3 size: 12 residues. Germline assignment: CDR1 SGHTA and CDR2 FQGNSA. The CDR3 DNA sequence: TGTGCCAGCAGCGCGAGGAGGGTAGGGGAGTTCTTC. It encodes CASSARRVGEFF.

There are many counts of this clonotype. This chain uses TRBV25-1 with TRBJ2-3, with 10 bases matching TRBD1. This CDR3 has 17 residues. Germline V gene data show CDR1 as MGHDK and CDR2 as SYGVNS. V was clipped by 6 bases and J by 1 base; unmatched bases: 10. This CDR3 is CASRNDRGQGGTDTQYF. The CDR3, as DNA: TGTGCCAGCAGGAATGACAGGGGGCAGGGAGGCACAGATACGCAGTATTTT.

This clonotype has ten or more counts. One junction end does not reproduce the germline sequence, and a read error may be involved. The rearrangement joins TRBV12-3 or TRBV12-4 to TRBJ1-5; D perhaps matches TRBD1 (5 bases). The CDR3 loop spans 15 amino acids. The CDR3 DNA is TGTGCCAGCAGTTTAGGGGGACGGATAAATCATCCCCAGCATTTT. Amino acid sequence: CASSLGGRINHPQHF.

The rearrangement joins TRBV7-2 to TRBJ2-3; the D gene is possibly TRBD1 (5 bases). The V and J ends lost 5 bases and 4 bases respectively, with 13 bases between them. This CDR3 region has 14 residues. Germline lookup yields CDR1 SGHTA and CDR2 FQGNSA. CDR3 residues: CASSLTTASDTQYF. The CDR3 coding sequence is TGTGCCAGCAGCCTCACGACAGCATCAGATACGCAGTATTTT.

This clonotype was seen more than once but under ten times. The chain recombines TRBV7-2 with TRBJ2-7; D unresolved. V was clipped by 0 bases and J by 0 bases, with 9 bases between them. Germline V gene data show CDR1 as SGHTA and CDR2 as FQGNSA. This CDR3 contains 15 residues. DNA for the CDR3: TGTGCCAGCAGCTTAGCGGTAGGCCCCTCCTACGAGCAGTACTTC. Protein product: CASSLAVGPSYEQYF.

In this sample, this clonotype turned up a few times. The chain recombines TRBV30 with TRBJ1-1, with 7 bases matching TRBD1. This CDR3 spans 13 amino acids. In germline, CDR1 is GTSNPN, CDR2 SVGIG (reference sequence). The V gene end was trimmed by 2 bases and the J gene end by 11 bases; junction bases not matched to a gene: 11. The CDR3 nucleotides are TGTGCCTGGAGTCCGGGTCGACAGGGATCGGCTTTCTTT. Translated, it gives CAWSPGRQGSAFF.

This clonotype was recorded many times. The genes are TRBV5-4 and TRBJ2-5, with 11 bases aligning to TRBD2. Germline V gene sequence: CDR1 SGHNT, CDR2 YYREEE (reference sequence). The CDR3 is 14 residues long. V dropped 5 bases and J dropped 5; count of bases not matched to a gene: 5. CDR3 coding DNA: TGTGCCAGCAGGATTACTAGCGGGGGTGAGACCCAGTACTTC. It specifies CASRITSGGETQYF.

This chain uses TRBV30 with TRBJ2-5; the D gene is possibly TRBD1 (6 bases). Per the germline V gene, CDR1 is GTSNPN and CDR2 is SVGIG (reference sequence). CDR3 size: 12 residues. V lost 4 bases and J 3 bases, leaving 9 bases between the germline ends. The CDR3 nucleotides are TGTGCCTGGAACAGGGATGAAGAGACCCAGTACTTC. Translating gives CAWNRDEETQYF.

Many counts were recorded for this clonotype. This sequence joins TRBV6-5 and TRBJ1-3, with D possibly TRBD1 on 5 matching bases. The germline V and J ends were trimmed by 6 bases and 0 bases, with 9 bases remaining between them. This CDR3 contains 14 residues. Per germline, CDR1 MNHEY and CDR2 SVGAGI. This chain's CDR3 is CASSTGFSGNTIYF. The CDR3 DNA sequence: TGTGCCAGCAGCACAGGCTTCTCTGGAAACACCATATATTTT.

This clonotype was counted many times. The DNA of the CDR3 is TGCGCCAGCAGCCAAGAAGGGGGGGCGAACACTGAAGCTTTCTTT. This translates into CASSQEGGANTEAFF. The chain has TRBV4-3 and TRBJ1-1; D is possibly TRBD1 (6 bases). The CDR3 runs 15 residues. Trimming cost V 0 bases and J 1 base, with 9 bases left between them. CDR1 and CDR2 from the germline V gene are LGHNA and YSLEER.

This clonotype was seen repeatedly, ten times or more. This chain joins TRBV12-3 or TRBV12-4 and TRBJ2-7; TRBD1 matches at 10 bases. This CDR3 has 15 amino acids. J lost 0 bases, V lost 6 bases, and 5 bases had no gene match. The DNA for the CDR3 is TGTGCCAGCAGCCAGCGGACAGGGGGCTCCTACGAGCAGTACTTC. Protein product: CASSQRTGGSYEQYF.

This clonotype was observed at least ten times. This CDR3 is CARSSGSYNEQFF. CDR3 sequence (DNA): TGTGCCAGATCATCGGGCTCCTACAATGAGCAGTTCTTC. The rearrangement joins TRBV30 to TRBJ2-1; D remains ambiguous. The V and J ends lost 8 bases and 0 bases respectively, with 11 bases between them. The CDR3 loop spans 13 amino acids. From germline, CDR1 is GTSNPN and CDR2 SVGIG (reference sequence).

This clonotype has at least ten counts. The gene calls are TRBV6-2 or TRBV6-3 and TRBJ2-7, with D perhaps being TRBD1 or TRBD2 (6 bases each). The CDR3 totals 16 residues. Trimming cost V 5 bases and J 2 bases, with 19 bases left between them. Germline V gives CDR1 MNHEY, CDR2 SVGEGT. CDR3 in DNA: TGTGCCAGCAGTCGACCTTCCGGGGGCCTAACCTACGAGCAGTACTTC. Translated: CASSRPSGGLTYEQYF.

The gene calls are TRBV6-2 or TRBV6-3 and TRBJ2-7; D may match TRBD1 or TRBD2 (5 bases each). V gave up 0 bases and J gave up 2 bases, with 17 bases separating them. This CDR3 is 17 amino acids long. Per germline, CDR1 MNHEY and CDR2 SVGEGT. CDR3 nucleotides: TGTGCCAGCAGTTACTCGAATTCCGGGACCAGGCCCTACGAGCAGTACTTC. Its translation is CASSYSNSGTRPYEQYF.